This entry concerns a single T cell receptor (beta chain). Produced via immunoSEQ multiplex PCR; TCRdb's table is partial and in-frame only. This sample has approximately 63,000 clones, with over 75% found just once. The CDR3 length is 15 residues. Germline V gene data show CDR1 as LGHNA and CDR2 as YNFKEQ. V gave up 6 bases and J gave up 7 bases; unmatched junction bases: 11. The sample is drawn from a study of blood T cell repertoires in COVID-19. About the study: Specimens from acute and convalescent COVID-19 originated in the United States, Italy and Spain. PBMCs, B-cell-depleted T cells, or T cells were the source of the cDNA or gDNA that made up the material.

Sequencing was done on a sample of peripheral blood. This chain joins TRBV4-2 and TRBJ2-1; the match to TRBD2 covers 8 bases. The sequence was obtained from a woman aged 60-70 years with COVID-19, enrolled during active disease. The CDR3 DNA reads TGTGCCAGCAGTGTTGGTGGACTAGCCCAGAATGAGCAGTTCTTC. This sequence encodes CASSVGGLAQNEQFF.